One sample yielded the 30 T cell receptor beta chains listed below, sequenced in a study of blood T cell repertoires in COVID-19. TCRdb's table, derived via immunoSEQ multiplex PCR, lists solely in-frame clones and lacks some. The sample lists around 300,000 clones; almost 90% were seen once. The sequencing input was PBMCs or T cells enriched from blood (not recorded which). These receptors came from a woman between 18 and 29 years old with acute COVID-19.

This clone has a single count. The chain combines TRBV29-1 with TRBJ2-5; 10 nucleotides match TRBD2. Germline V gene lookup returns CDR1 SQVTM and CDR2 ANQGSEA. The CDR3 contains 14 residues. Germline trimming cut 7 bases from V and 2 bases from J; bases unmatched to any gene: 7. The CDR3 DNA sequence: TGCAGCGCCAAGGGACTAGCGAATCAAGAGACCCAGTACTTC. Its translation: CSAKGLANQETQYF.

This clone showed up just once. The rearrangement joins TRBV24-1 to TRBJ2-6, with D maybe TRBD1 (6 bases). Germline CDR1 KGHDR, CDR2 SFDVKD. Trimming left V 2 bases short and J 3 bases short, with 7 bases between. The CDR3 runs to 15 residues. CDR3 amino acids: CATSDSGDGANVLTF. The CDR3, as DNA: TGTGCCACCAGTGATTCAGGGGATGGGGCCAACGTCCTGACTTTC.

This chain links TRBV3-1 (or the pseudogene TRBV3-2) with TRBJ1-1; 12 positions agree with TRBD1. Germline values: CDR1 LGHDT, CDR2 YNNKEL (reference sequence). The V gene end was trimmed by 3 bases and the J gene end by 4 bases; junction bases not matched to a gene: 12. This CDR3 region has 18 residues. The CDR3 is CASSHYPGQGAFATEAFF. The DNA for the CDR3 is TGTGCCAGCAGCCACTACCCGGGACAGGGGGCGTTTGCCACTGAAGCTTTCTTT.

The chain carries TRBV18 and TRBJ2-3; perhaps TRBD1 as D (6 bases). V lost 8 bases and J 5 bases, leaving 20 bases between the germline ends. Germline CDR1 reads KGHSH; CDR2 reads LQKENI. This CDR3 region has 15 residues. This chain's CDR3 is CASRDTTSGVDTQYF. The DNA of the CDR3 is TGTGCCAGCCGGGACACAACTTCTGGAGTAGATACGCAGTATTTT.

CDR3 protein: CASSTRQGIGEKLFF. CDR3 DNA sequence: TGTGCCAGCAGCACCCGACAGGGGATTGGTGAAAAACTGTTTTTT. This sequence joins TRBV7-8 and TRBJ1-4, with 8 bases aligning to TRBD1. V lost 5 bases, J lost 7 bases, and 9 bases stayed unmatched. There are 15 residues in the CDR3. Germline CDR1 and CDR2: SGHVS and FQNEAQ.

This chain connects TRBV27 to TRBJ2-7; 10 bases align to TRBD1. J gave up 4 bases and V 1 base, and 1 base lay outside the gene matches. CDR3 length equals 14 residues. Per the germline V gene, CDR1 is MNHEY and CDR2 is SMNVEV (reference sequence). Here the CDR3 reads CASSLWDRGYEQYF. The CDR3, as DNA: TGTGCCAGCAGTTTATGGGACAGGGGTTACGAGCAGTACTTC.

This clone occurred a few times. CDR3: CASSQWDRPYEQYF. In DNA form, the CDR3 reads TGTGCCAGCAGCCAGTGGGACAGGCCTTACGAGCAGTACTTC. This sequence joins TRBV3-1 (or the pseudogene TRBV3-2) and TRBJ2-7; TRBD1 aligns across 8 bases. The V gene end was trimmed by 3 bases and the J gene end by 4 bases; junction bases not matched to a gene: 5. The CDR3 loop spans 14 amino acids. The germline V gene encodes CDR1 LGHDT and CDR2 YNNKEL (reference sequence).

This chain uses TRBV3-1 (or the pseudogene TRBV3-2) with TRBJ1-1; TRBD1 agrees at 8 bases. The CDR3 totals 14 residues. Germline CDR1 is LGHDT and CDR2 is YNNKEL (reference sequence). J gave up 1 base and V 4 bases, and 2 bases lay outside the gene matches. CDR3 sequence: CASSLGTGNTEAFF. CDR3 bases: TGTGCCAGCAGCCTCGGGACAGGGAACACTGAAGCTTTCTTT.

The table lists this clone with a count of one. This chain joins TRBV14 and TRBJ1-2, with 8 bases aligning to TRBD1. The germline CDR1 and CDR2 sequences are SGHDN and FVKESK. The trim removed 6 bases at V and 3 bases at J, leaving 9 bases unmatched. The CDR3 totals 15 residues. In nucleotides, the CDR3 is TGTGCCAGCAGTCCCGGGACAGGACCCTACTATGGCTACACCTTC. Protein product: CASSPGTGPYYGYTF.

The rearrangement uses TRBV29-1 and TRBJ1-2, with D tentatively TRBD1 (5 bases). Germline V gene sequence: CDR1 SQVTM, CDR2 ANQGSEA. The CDR3 is 13 residues long. V lost 4 bases to trimming and J lost 4 bases, with 13 bases between them. The CDR3 DNA is TGCAGCGTTGCGGACACCGTCATCTATGGCTACACCTTC. The encoded protein is CSVADTVIYGYTF.

This chain connects TRBV7-9 to TRBJ1-1; tentatively, D is TRBD1 (5 bases). This CDR3 comprises 15 residues. Trimming cost V 1 base and J 1 base, with 10 bases left between them. Germline CDR1 reads SEHNR; CDR2 reads FQNEAQ (reference sequence). In nucleotides, the CDR3 is TGTGCCAGCAGCTTAGTGGGGCGGGGGAACACTGAAGCTTTCTTT. Translated: CASSLVGRGNTEAFF.

The genes are TRBV11-3 and TRBJ2-1; maybe TRBD2 (5 bases). Per germline, CDR1 SGHNT and CDR2 YENEEA. V lost 4 bases and J lost 7, with 17 bases in between. The CDR3 contains 15 residues. The DNA for the CDR3 is TGTGCCAGCAGCTCTACCCACGGCGGGCTGAATGAGCAGTTCTTC. Amino acids: CASSSTHGGLNEQFF.

This rearrangement joins TRBV3-1 (or the pseudogene TRBV3-2) to TRBJ1-5; TRBD1 is a possible D gene (6 bases). With 8 bases removed from V and 5 bases from J, the gap between germline ends came to 16 bases. In germline, CDR1 is LGHDT, CDR2 YNNKEL (reference sequence). The CDR3 sequence is 14 residues long. The CDR3 DNA follows: TGTGCCAGCTGCCCCCCACAGGGTGATCAGCCCCAGCATTTT. Translation: CASCPPQGDQPQHF.

The chain carries TRBV11-3 and TRBJ1-1; TRBD1 matches 7 bases. V trimming: 6 bases; J trimming: 5 bases; junction bases outside the gene matches: 15. Germline loops: CDR1 SGHNT, CDR2 YENEEA. The CDR3 totals 16 residues. The CDR3 bases are TGTGCCAGCAGTACAGGGGAAGCTATTCCCCATACTGAAGCTTTCTTT. As protein: CASSTGEAIPHTEAFF.

The chain has TRBV19 and TRBJ2-4, with 7 bases identical to TRBD1. V trimming: 0 bases; J trimming: 4 bases; junction bases outside the gene matches: 9. Germline CDR1 is LNHDA and CDR2 is SQIVND (reference sequence). The CDR3 has 17 amino acids. DNA for the CDR3: TGTGCCAGTAGTATAGACCACAGGGGCGCCGCTAAAAACATTCAGTACTTC. This encodes CASSIDHRGAAKNIQYF. Drawing the rest from reference TRBV19 and TRBJ2-4, the complete variable domain is DGGITQSPKYLFRKEGQNVTLSCEQNLNHDAMYWYRQDPGQGLRLIYYSQIVNDFQKGDIAEGYSVSREKKESFPLTVTSAQKNPTAFYLCASSIDHRGAAKNIQYFGAGTRLSVL.

The chain is built from TRBV27 and TRBJ1-5, with no clear D. The CDR3 runs to 19 residues. The V and J ends lost 1 base and 2 bases respectively, with 21 bases between them. Germline values: CDR1 MNHEY, CDR2 SMNVEV (reference sequence). CDR3 amino acids: CASSLYWSPIKKGNQPQHF. In DNA, the CDR3 is TGTGCCAGCAGTTTATATTGGTCCCCTATTAAAAAAGGCAATCAGCCCCAGCATTTT.

The V gene is TRBV7-9, the J gene TRBJ2-5; no clear D gene. Between the trimmed V and J ends, which lost 1 base and 5 bases, there was a span of 14 bases. Per the germline V gene, CDR1 is SEHNR and CDR2 is FQNEAQ (reference sequence). The CDR3 sequence is 15 residues long. CDR3 nucleotide sequence: TGTGCCAGCAGCTTAGTCCCGACTGAGAGGGAGACCCAGTACTTC. Amino acids: CASSLVPTERETQYF.

The genes are TRBV27 and TRBJ2-6; 9 bases agree with TRBD1. J was trimmed by 0 bases and V by 4 bases; bases with no gene match: 4. The CDR3 sequence is 17 residues long. Germline V CDR1 and CDR2: MNHEY, SMNVEV (reference sequence). CDR3 coding DNA: TGTGCCAGCAGTTCCGGGACAGGGTTCTCTGGGGCCAACGTCCTGACTTTC. Translated: CASSSGTGFSGANVLTF.

V is TRBV18 and J is TRBJ1-1; unclear D gene. The CDR3 runs to 13 residues. Trimming pared 5 bases from V and 2 bases from J, leaving 9 bases between. Per the germline V gene, CDR1 is KGHSH and CDR2 is LQKENI. The CDR3 sequence is CASSAAVNTEAFF. CDR3 sequence (DNA): TGTGCCAGCTCAGCCGCAGTCAACACTGAAGCTTTCTTT.

This chain's CDR3 is CASSVGTSAGETQYF. The CDR3 nucleotides read TGTGCCAGCAGCGTTGGGACTAGCGCAGGGGAGACCCAGTACTTC. This chain connects TRBV9 to TRBJ2-5; 10 nucleotides line up with TRBD2. CDR1 is SGDLS and CDR2 is YYNGEE in the germline V gene. V shed 2 bases and J 5 bases; nucleotides not matched to a gene: 6. This CDR3 spans 15 amino acids.

The V call is TRBV18, the J call TRBJ1-2; tentative D call: TRBD1 (5 bases). The V end was cut by 3 bases, the J end by 4 bases, with 9 bases between. The CDR3 has 13 residues. Germline CDR1 and CDR2: KGHSH and LQKENI. The CDR3 DNA sequence: TGTGCCAGCTCACCTGACAGCAGCTATGGCTACACCTTC. Translating gives CASSPDSSYGYTF.

V and J are TRBV28 and TRBJ2-7; TRBD1 agrees at 8 bases. The germline V gene has CDR1 MDHEN and CDR2 SYDVKM. V gave up 6 bases and J gave up 7 bases; unmatched junction bases: 14. The CDR3 contains 15 residues. The CDR3 region has the DNA TGTGCCAGCAGCTTTCAACAAAGCCGGGACAGGGAGCAGTACTTC. Protein sequence: CASSFQQSRDREQYF.

This chain links TRBV20-1 with TRBJ2-3; 9 nucleotides line up with TRBD2. Looked up from germline, CDR1 is DFQATT and CDR2 is SNEGSKA (reference sequence). The CDR3 is 16 amino acids. V gave up 3 bases and J gave up 0 bases; unmatched junction bases: 7. Here the CDR3 DNA reads TGCAGTGCTAGTGTCCGGACTAGCGAAAGCACAGATACGCAGTATTTT. Encoded protein: CSASVRTSESTDTQYF.

The chain's CDR3 is CSVDGYEQGAFRGYGYTF. In DNA form, the CDR3 reads TGCAGCGTTGACGGATATGAGCAGGGGGCGTTTCGTGGCTATGGCTACACCTTC. The chain uses TRBV29-1 and TRBJ1-2, with 8 bases fitting TRBD1. V lost 3 bases and J lost 4; bases outside the gene matches: 19. CDR1 is SQVTM, CDR2 ANQGSEA, per germline. This CDR3 has 18 residues.

V gene TRBV6-1 combines with J gene TRBJ1-6; 9 bases line up with TRBD1. CDR3 length equals 15 residues. Per the germline V gene, CDR1 is MNHNS and CDR2 is SASEGT. The J segment lost 9 bases and the V segment lost 3 bases, leaving 6 bases of the junction unmatched. The CDR3 DNA sequence: TGTGCCAGCAGTGATCTCACAGGGGGCGTTTCACCCCTCCACTTT. Translation: CASSDLTGGVSPLHF.

The chain combines TRBV5-1 with TRBJ2-1; D perhaps matches TRBD1 (5 bases). Per the germline V gene, CDR1 is SGHRS and CDR2 is YFSETQ. The CDR3 loop spans 16 amino acids. V was trimmed by 4 bases and J by 0 bases, leaving 14 bases between them. CDR3 bases: TGCGCCAGCAGCGGGGCTGCGGTAAGCTCCTACAATGAGCAGTTCTTC. Its translation: CASSGAAVSSYNEQFF. The variable domain in full, completed from reference TRBV5-1 and TRBJ2-1, reads KAGVTQTPRYLIKTRGQQVTLSCSPISGHRSVSWYQQTPGQGLQFLFEYFSETQRNKGNFPGRFSGRQFSNSRSEMNVSTLELGDSALYLCASSGAAVSSYNEQFFGPGTRLTVL.

This chain uses TRBV28 with TRBJ1-2; TRBD1 might be the D (6 bases). Germline V CDR1 and CDR2: MDHEN, SYDVKM. V lost 6 bases and J lost 0, with 14 bases in between. The CDR3 consists of 15 residues. In DNA form, the CDR3 reads TGTGCCAGCAGCCGGAAGACAGGAGCTAACTATGGCTACACCTTC. As protein: CASSRKTGANYGYTF.

The chain joins TRBV7-9 to TRBJ1-6, with 7 positions matching TRBD1. With 1 base clipped from V and 10 bases from J, the junction kept 1 base outside the gene matches. The CDR3 runs 13 residues. Germline CDR1 and CDR2: SEHNR and FQNEAQ (reference sequence). The DNA for the CDR3 is TGTGCCAGCAGCTTAGGGGGACAGTCACCCCTCCACTTT. Translated: CASSLGGQSPLHF.

The gene calls are TRBV6-2 or TRBV6-3 and TRBJ2-7; TRBD1 aligns across 8 bases. This CDR3 spans 18 amino acids. In germline, CDR1 is MNHEY, CDR2 SVGEGT. V shed 2 bases and J 0 bases; nucleotides not matched to a gene: 12. CDR3 loop: CASSYPRTGLGASYEQYF. The CDR3 region has the DNA TGTGCCAGCAGTTACCCTCGGACAGGGCTAGGAGCCTCCTACGAGCAGTACTTC.

This chain links TRBV4-1 with TRBJ2-1; 8 bases agree with TRBD2. The germline V gene encodes CDR1 MGHRA and CDR2 YSYEKL. V lost 4 bases to trimming and J lost 6 bases; unmatched junction nucleotides: 17. This CDR3 comprises 18 residues. CDR3 region: CASSLPQAGVSRSNEQFF. The CDR3 DNA sequence: TGCGCCAGCAGCCTCCCCCAAGCGGGAGTTAGCCGGAGCAATGAGCAGTTCTTC.